This T cell receptor (beta chain) was profiled in a study of T cells in Graves' hyperthyroidism and ophthalmopathy. TCR beta CDR3 region amplification was performed from RNA transcripts. HTBI primers were used for first-round RT-PCR of the TCR CDR3. TCRdb re-analysed the multiplex PCR reads in MiXCR, keeping a single row per CDR3 protein. The sample lists under 700,000 distinct CDR3 sequences, around 17% occurring once. Material for sequencing was blood. The receptor was isolated from a woman between 18 and 29 years old with Graves' hyperthyroidism.

CDR3 DNA sequence: TGCGCCAACCCTGGGGGTCGTCGGTATGGCTACACCTTC. Its protein product is CANPGGRRYGYTF. The chain is built from TRBV10-1 and TRBJ1-2; D may be TRBD1 (5 bases). Between the trimmed V and J ends, which lost 10 bases and 5 bases, there was a span of 17 bases. Germline CDR1 is WNHNN and CDR2 is SYGVQD (reference sequence). The CDR3 is made up of 13 amino acids.